The 7 T cell receptor beta chains presented below share a single source sample, sequenced in a study of cytomegalovirus exposure and HLA in healthy donors. PCR used 60 Vbeta primers and 13 Jbeta primers. TCRdb's copy holds only in-frame clones and misses some; the assay was immunoSEQ multiplex PCR. This table has more than 100,000 clones, roughly 9.6% appearing once. Sequencing was performed on PBMCs. The source is a woman aged 40 to 50 in good health and CMV-seropositive.

This clone turned up a few times. V is TRBV5-1 and J is TRBJ1-6, with 9 bases fitting TRBD1. Trimming at V came to 6 bases and at J to 8 bases, leaving 6 bases not matched to a gene. From germline, CDR1 is SGHRS and CDR2 YFSETQ. The CDR3 contains 14 residues. The CDR3 DNA sequence: TGCGCCAGCACCACAGGGGGCTGGGATTCACCCCTCCACTTT. Translating gives CASTTGGWDSPLHF.

This clone was picked up a small number of times. The CDR3 DNA sequence: TGTGCCAGCAGCTTACCCGGGGGGGCTTCGAATGAGCAGTTCTTC. It translates to CASSLPGGASNEQFF. The chain uses TRBV7-9 and TRBJ2-1; the match to TRBD2 covers 8 bases. CDR3 length: 15 amino acids. CDR1 is SEHNR and CDR2 is FQNEAQ in the germline V gene (reference sequence). V dropped 2 bases and J dropped 7; count of bases not matched to a gene: 7.

This rearrangement joins TRBV4-3 to TRBJ2-5; weak D call: TRBD1 (6 bases). The CDR3 is 15 residues long. CDR1 LGHNA and CDR2 YSLEER come from the germline V gene. The V end was cut by 4 bases, the J end by 5 bases, with 17 bases between. The CDR3 coding sequence is TGCGCCAGCAGCCCCCGGACAGCTATGGACGAGACCCAGTACTTC. Protein product: CASSPRTAMDETQYF.

This clone was observed a few times. The chain links TRBV18 to TRBJ1-1, with 10 bases that match TRBD1. The CDR3 consists of 15 residues. Germline V lookup: CDR1 KGHSH, CDR2 LQKENI. Trimming took 3 bases from V and 3 from J; bases not matched to a gene: 4. In DNA form, the CDR3 reads TGTGCCAGCTCACCCCTCGGGACAGGGGACACTGAAGCTTTCTTT. It encodes CASSPLGTGDTEAFF. Together with reference TRBV18 and TRBJ1-1, the CDR3 gives the full variable domain: NAGVMQNPRHLVRRRGQEARLRCSPMKGHSHVYWYRQLPEEGLKFMVYLQKENIIDESGMPKERFSAEFPKEGPSILRIQQVVRGDSAAYFCASSPLGTGDTEAFFGQGTRLTVV.

The chain joins TRBV6-1 to TRBJ2-1; D is possibly TRBD2 (5 bases). CDR3 size: 15 residues. From germline, CDR1 is MNHNS and CDR2 SASEGT. V gave up 8 bases and J gave up 0 bases, with 14 bases separating them. CDR3 bases: TGTGCCAGCTCGGGATGGGCTAGCTCCTACAATGAGCAGTTCTTC. Protein product: CASSGWASSYNEQFF.

In its sample, this clone was seen a few times. The V and J genes are TRBV7-9 and TRBJ2-1; 11 bases fit TRBD2. Germline V lookup: CDR1 SEHNR, CDR2 FQNEAQ (reference sequence). V gave up 1 base and J gave up 7 bases; unmatched junction bases: 3. The CDR3 has 15 residues. CDR3: CASSLGSGGVNEQFF. The DNA for the CDR3 is TGTGCCAGCAGCTTAGGTAGCGGGGGGGTGAATGAGCAGTTCTTC.

The CDR3 DNA is TGTGCCAGCAGTCCGGGACTATTACCGGGGAATGAAAAACTGTTTTTT. Amino acids: CASSPGLLPGNEKLFF. The rearrangement joins TRBV2 to TRBJ1-4; possibly TRBD1 for D (5 bases). The CDR3 consists of 16 residues. Germline CDR1 SNHLY, CDR2 FYNNEI. V was pared by 5 bases and J by 5 bases, with 18 bases between.